These T cell receptor beta chains were read from a single sample in a study of cytomegalovirus exposure and HLA in healthy donors. Using immunoSEQ multiplex PCR, the repertoire was profiled, and TCRdb retains in-frame clones only, with some absent. This sample has some 200,000 clones, with over 65% found just once. The sequenced sample was PBMCs. All receptors come from a woman younger than 45 in good health and CMV-seronegative. CDR3s include the opening cysteine and the closing phenylalanine or tryptophan. Fields, in order: D gene, J gene, V gene, clone size, CDR3 DNA, CDR3 protein. D genes are given only for firm matches. A row's size may be missing; if present it is once, few, many or a size class.

>NA|TRBJ2-2|TRBV9|NA
TGTGCCAGCAGCGTGGGCCTCGCCGGGGAGCTGTTTTTT
CASSVGLAGELFF
>TRBD1|TRBJ1-1|TRBV5-6|NA
TGTGCCAGCAGCTCAGGGACAGACCCTGAAGCTTTCTTT
CASSSGTDPEAFF
>TRBD1|TRBJ1-1|TRBV11-3|NA
TGTGCCAGCAGCCCGGGGACAGGGCGAATGAACACTGAAGCTTTCTTT
CASSPGTGRMNTEAFF
>NA|TRBJ1-3|TRBV4-1|NA
TGCGCCAGCAGCAAAGCTAGGGGGTCCTCCTCTGGAAACACCATATATTTT
CASSKARGSSSGNTIYF
>NA|TRBJ2-7|TRBV18|NA
TGTGCCAGCTCACCCACCCTAGGAGTTCGGTACGAGCAGTACTTC
CASSPTLGVRYEQYF
>TRBD2|TRBJ2-1|TRBV29-1|NA
TGCAGCGGAAAACGGACTAGCGGAATATACAATGAGCAGTTCTTC
CSGKRTSGIYNEQFF
>NA|TRBJ1-1|TRBV5-8|NA
TGTGCCAGCAGCTTGTGGGCCGGGAACACTGAAGCTTTCTTT
CASSLWAGNTEAFF
>TRBD1|TRBJ1-2|TRBV5-4|NA
TGTGCCAGCAGCTTTACAGGGGGCTATGGCTACACCTTC
CASSFTGGYGYTF
>NA|TRBJ1-5|TRBV9|NA
TGTGCCAGCAGCGGCGAGGGGGGAGGGCAGCCCCAGCATTTT
CASSGEGGGQPQHF
>NA|TRBJ1-2|TRBV6-6|NA
TGTGCCAGCAGTTTGCGGCGGGGCGGCTACACCTTC
CASSLRRGGYTF
>NA|TRBJ1-1|TRBV5-1|NA
TGCGCCAGCAGCACCCTAGCAGAGGCCACTGAAGCTTTCTTT
CASSTLAEATEAFF
>TRBD2|TRBJ2-1|TRBV7-9|NA
TGTGCCAGCAGCTCCGGGACTAGTTCATTGAATGAGCAGTTCTTC
CASSSGTSSLNEQFF
>NA|TRBJ2-7|TRBV6-6|NA
TGTGCCAGCAGTTACTCCGCCGGGGGCTCCTACGAGCAGTACTTC
CASSYSAGGSYEQYF
>TRBD2|TRBJ2-3|TRBV10-3|NA
TGTGCCTCCACGACTAGCGGGAGCACAGATACGCAGTATTTT
CASTTSGSTDTQYF
>NA|TRBJ1-2|TRBV4-1|NA
TGCGCCAGCAGCCCGTCTTTACGAGGGCTAGCTAACTATGGCTACACCTTC
CASSPSLRGLANYGYTF
>NA|TRBJ2-1|TRBV25-1|NA
TGTGCCAGCAGGCCTCGGGAGTCCTACAATGAGCAGTTCTTC
CASRPRESYNEQFF
>TRBD2|TRBJ2-3|TRBV2|NA
TGTGCCAGCAGTGAATATTGGGTGCTAGCGGGACGGGTCTCTAGCACAGATACGCAGTATTTT
CASSEYWVLAGRVSSTDTQYF
>TRBD2|TRBJ2-3|TRBV7-3|NA
TGTGCCAGCAGCTTGGGACGGGGGGGGGCAGATACGCAGTATTTT
CASSLGRGGADTQYF
>NA|TRBJ2-3|TRBV2|NA
TGTGCCAGCAGAGTCAGGGTAGTAGCAGATACGCAGTATTTT
CASRVRVVADTQYF
>NA|TRBJ2-1|TRBV30|few
TGTGCCTGGAGTCACTCCTGGGCGGAGCAGTTCTTC
CAWSHSWAEQFF
>NA|TRBJ2-5|TRBV7-2|once
TGTGCCAGCAGCTTCCTCCCGGGGGTCGAGACCCAGTACTTC
CASSFLPGVETQYF
>NA|TRBJ1-2|TRBV5-1|NA
TGCGCCAGCAGCTCGAACCCGACCGTAAACTATGGCTACCCCTTC
CASSSNPTVNYGYPF
>TRBD1|TRBJ2-5|TRBV25-1|NA
TGTGCCAGCAGTGCAGGACAGGGTTGGGGATTTTTAGAGGAGACCCAGTACTTC
CASSAGQGWGFLEETQYF
>NA|TRBJ2-1|TRBV7-3|once
TGTGCCAGCAGCTTATGGGGGACTTCACCTGTAGGTGAGCAGTTCTTC
CASSLWGTSPVGEQFF
>TRBD2|TRBJ2-3|TRBV14|once
TGTGCCAGCAGCCAACTAGCGGTTAGCACAGATACGCAGTATTTT
CASSQLAVSTDTQYF
>TRBD2|TRBJ2-5|TRBV11-3|NA
TGTGCCAGCAGCCATGGACTAGCGGGGTTCCAAGAGACCCAGTACTTC
CASSHGLAGFQETQYF
>TRBD1|TRBJ2-6|TRBV5-1|NA
TGCGCCAGCAGCCGAAAAGACAGGGCTGGGGCCAACGTCCTGACTTTC
CASSRKDRAGANVLTF
>TRBD1|TRBJ1-5|TRBV5-1|NA
TGCGCCAGCAGCCCGGGACAGGGTGGGAGCAATCAGCCCCAGCATTTT
CASSPGQGGSNQPQHF
>NA|TRBJ2-7|TRBV7-9|NA
TGTGCCAGCAGCTTAAGCTCCTACGAGCAGTACTTC
CASSLSSYEQYF
>NA|TRBJ2-3|TRBV2|NA
TGTGCCAGCAGGGCCTCCAGCGGCACCCCTACGCAGTATTTT
CASRASSGTPTQYF
>NA|TRBJ2-7|TRBV5-6|NA
TGTGCCAGCAGCTTTCCCGGGTCCGAGCAGTACTTC
CASSFPGSEQYF
>TRBD1|TRBJ1-2|TRBV5-1|NA
TGCGCCAGCAGCTTGGCCGGCGGGACAGATAACTATGGCTACACCTTC
CASSLAGGTDNYGYTF
>TRBD1|TRBJ2-7|TRBV11-3|NA
TGTGCCAGCAGCCCAGGGGGCGTCTACGAGCAGTACTTC
CASSPGGVYEQYF
>NA|TRBJ2-1|TRBV18|NA
TGTGCCAGCTCACCACCCCCCGGGTCCCTCAATGAGCAGTTCTTC
CASSPPPGSLNEQFF
>NA|TRBJ1-1|TRBV19|NA
TGTGCCAGTAGTGGCAGGGGGAACACTGAAGCTTTCTTT
CASSGRGNTEAFF
>TRBD1|TRBJ2-1|TRBV5-1|NA
TGCGCCAGCAGCTTGCCAGGGGGCGCCTACAATGAGCAGTTCTTC
CASSLPGGAYNEQFF
>TRBD1|TRBJ1-5|TRBV30|few
TGTGCCTGGAGTGAAGGGGGCGTTCAGCCCCAGCATTTT
CAWSEGGVQPQHF
>TRBD1|TRBJ1-5|TRBV19|NA
TGTGCCAGTAGTATAACAGGGGGAGGGAATCAGCCCCAGCATTTT
CASSITGGGNQPQHF
>NA|TRBJ2-7|TRBV4-2|few
TGTGCCAGCAGCCAAGAGGCAGGGCCCGAGCAGTACTTC
CASSQEAGPEQYF
>NA|TRBJ2-7|TRBV27|NA
TGTGCCAGCAGTTTTCTGGGGCCAGACGAGCAGTACTTC
CASSFLGPDEQYF
>NA|TRBJ1-1|TRBV9|NA
TGTGCCAGCAGCGTAGCCCCCATGAACACTGAAGCTTTCTTT
CASSVAPMNTEAFF
>NA|TRBJ1-5|TRBV28|NA
TGTGCCAGCAGGACGCTGGGGAGTAATCAGCCCCAGCATTTT
CASRTLGSNQPQHF
>NA|TRBJ2-2|TRBV2|NA
TGTGCCAGCAGGGAGCCTTCGAACACCGGGGAGCTGTTTTTT
CASREPSNTGELFF
>TRBD2|TRBJ2-1|TRBV5-4|NA
TGTGCCAGCAGCCCGGGACTAGCGGGAGGCGGCTACAATGAGCAGTTCTTC
CASSPGLAGGGYNEQFF
>TRBD2|TRBJ2-7|TRBV2|NA
TGTGCCAGCAGTGACACTAGCGGGGGTCCCTACGAGCAGTACTTC
CASSDTSGGPYEQYF
>NA|TRBJ2-3|TRBV21-1|few
TGTGCCAGCAGCACTAAGGGGGCAGATACGCAGTATTTT
CASSTKGADTQYF
>NA|TRBJ1-1|TRBV6-5|NA
TGTGCCAGCAGAAGTGAGGGTCGGAACACTGAAGCTTTCTTT
CASRSEGRNTEAFF
>TRBD1|TRBJ2-1|TRBV11-3|NA
TGTGCCAGCAGCCCAGGGGGCCCAGAGGGTGAGCAGTTCTTC
CASSPGGPEGEQFF
>NA|TRBJ1-1|TRBV6-1|NA
TGTGCCAGCAGTGTTTCGTGGAACACTGAAGCTTTCTTT
CASSVSWNTEAFF
>NA|TRBJ1-2|TRBV6-6|NA
TGTGCCAGCAGTTACGGGGGACTCCCTAACTATGGCTACACCTTC
CASSYGGLPNYGYTF
>TRBD1|TRBJ1-1|TRBV6-1|NA
TGTGCCAGCAGTGTGGACAGGAGGAACACTGAAGCTTTCTTT
CASSVDRRNTEAFF